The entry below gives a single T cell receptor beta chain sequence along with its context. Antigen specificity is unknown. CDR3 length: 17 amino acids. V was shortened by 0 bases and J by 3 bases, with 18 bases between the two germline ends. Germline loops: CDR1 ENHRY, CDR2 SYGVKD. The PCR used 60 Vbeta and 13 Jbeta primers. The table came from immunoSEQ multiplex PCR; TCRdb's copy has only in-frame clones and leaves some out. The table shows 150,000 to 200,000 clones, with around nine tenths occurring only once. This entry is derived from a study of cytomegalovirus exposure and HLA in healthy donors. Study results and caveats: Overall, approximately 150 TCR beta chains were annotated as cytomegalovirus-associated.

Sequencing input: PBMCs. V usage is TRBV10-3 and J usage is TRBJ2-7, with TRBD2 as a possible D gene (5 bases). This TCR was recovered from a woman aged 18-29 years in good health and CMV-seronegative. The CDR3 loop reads CAISESGGAGAFYEQYF. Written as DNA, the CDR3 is TGTGCCATCAGTGAGTCGGGTGGTGCGGGCGCCTTCTACGAGCAGTACTTC.